Listed below are T cell receptor beta chains from one sample, sequenced in a study of T cells in pancreatic ductal adenocarcinoma. Assay used: immunoSEQ multiplex PCR; TCRdb lists only in-frame clones, some missing. The data show under 20,000 clones, 88% seen once. Sequencing was carried out using PBMCs. These TCRs come from a human donor with pancreatic ductal adenocarcinoma. Both conserved end residues are part of each CDR3. Not every row has a clone size; where given, it reads once, few, many or a size class.

>once|TRBJ2-1|TRBV28
CASSSTSGGYNEQFF
>NA|TRBJ1-2|TRBV9
CASSADSRSGYTF
>few|TRBJ1-6|TRBV30
CAWSGDFDSPLHF
>NA|TRBJ1-4|TRBV5-6
CASSNQGATNEKLFF
>NA|TRBJ2-1|TRBV9
CASSVTLDGVTVYNEQFF
>few|TRBJ1-4|TRBV19
CASRQRRQGALSEKLFF
>NA|TRBJ2-3|TRBV7-9
CANDLPSTDTQYF
>NA|TRBJ1-2|TRBV27
CASSVGGYPYGYTF
>NA|TRBJ1-1|TRBV7-8
CASSLGRGGNTEAFF
>NA|TRBJ1-3|TRBV18
CASSSTGTGTFSGNTIYF
>few|TRBJ1-2|TRBV7-3
CASSPGGTYGYTF
>once|TRBJ1-1|TRBV5-1
CASSPRGGTEAFF
>NA|TRBJ1-5|TRBV9
CASSEGDILNQPQHF
>NA|TRBJ1-6|TRBV7-9
CASSLNPISYNSPLHF
>NA|TRBJ2-1|TRBV7-3
CASSLSDRGRNEQFF
>NA|TRBJ2-3|TRBV5-1
CASSLYGLSTDTQYF
>NA|TRBJ2-2|TRBV5-1
CASSSGQGTGELFF
>few|TRBJ1-5|TRBV2
CASSEWGRRQPQHF
>NA|TRBJ1-3|TRBV19
CASKPPGENTIYF
>NA|TRBJ2-1|TRBV5-6
CASSSRTGTNEQFF
>NA|TRBJ1-1|TRBV5-4
CASSFSRVDTEAFF
>NA|TRBJ2-7|TRBV6-5
CASSYSRRGPTYEQYF
>few|TRBJ1-1|TRBV29-1
CSVDREVYTEAFF
>NA|TRBJ1-4|TRBV5-1
CASSLAGDFHEKLFF
>NA|TRBJ1-1|TRBV6-1
CASSETQGAGTEAFF
>NA|TRBJ1-5|TRBV30
CAWSPSVALGGQPQHF
>NA|TRBJ2-7|TRBV5-8
CASSLAAGGIEEQYF
>NA|TRBJ1-1|TRBV27
CASSWTGGRTEAFF
>NA|TRBJ2-6|TRBV9
CASSVASRGQSSGANVLTF
>NA|TRBJ1-3|TRBV19
CASSAFRDSLGNTIYF
>NA|TRBJ2-7|TRBV6-5
CASSYSTPGSAYEQYF
>NA|TRBJ1-1|TRBV19
CASSAPLRVVNTEAFF
>once|TRBJ1-1|TRBV5-6
CASSRQGEMEFEAFF
>NA|TRBJ2-1|TRBV28
CASTGLAGGNEQFF
>NA|TRBJ2-3|TRBV19
CASSWTGNPADTQYF
>NA|TRBJ2-2|TRBV9
CASSDPLRAGELFF
>once|TRBJ1-2|TRBV6-1
CASSDRRGTNYGYTF
>NA|TRBJ1-3|TRBV6-5
CASSWGQLGGNTIYF
>NA|TRBJ2-7|TRBV5-6
CASSIPGGYEQYF
>NA|TRBJ2-1|TRBV6-5
CASSPLQGDNEQFF
>NA|TRBJ2-1|TRBV29-1
CSVQGLAEYNEQFF
>NA|TRBJ1-1|TRBV19
CASSAPPGQGSVEAFF
>NA|TRBJ1-2|TRBV7-2
CASSLVYSSDGYTF
>NA|TRBJ1-3|TRBV23-1
CASSGGQTSGNTIYF
>NA|TRBJ2-7|TRBV11-3
CASSLEASFDEQYF
>NA|TRBJ2-5|TRBV6-1
CASTRLGDSQETQYF
>NA|TRBJ1-4|TRBV28
CASTLGGTNEKLFF
>NA|TRBJ2-2|TRBV10-2
CASSDHTSGRAGELFF
>NA|TRBJ2-1|TRBV7-8
CASSAVGGGGNEQFF
>NA|TRBJ2-1|TRBV30
CAWSVRGYEGNEQFF
>NA|TRBJ2-3|TRBV18
CASSPGEGPTDTQYF
>few|TRBJ2-7|TRBV4-3
CASSQAAGEYEQYF
>NA|TRBJ1-3|TRBV7-9
CASSEQEGSGNTIYF
>few|TRBJ2-7|TRBV4-2
CASSQESGQVSYEQYF
>NA|TRBJ2-1|TRBV4-3
CASSQEINSFNEQFF